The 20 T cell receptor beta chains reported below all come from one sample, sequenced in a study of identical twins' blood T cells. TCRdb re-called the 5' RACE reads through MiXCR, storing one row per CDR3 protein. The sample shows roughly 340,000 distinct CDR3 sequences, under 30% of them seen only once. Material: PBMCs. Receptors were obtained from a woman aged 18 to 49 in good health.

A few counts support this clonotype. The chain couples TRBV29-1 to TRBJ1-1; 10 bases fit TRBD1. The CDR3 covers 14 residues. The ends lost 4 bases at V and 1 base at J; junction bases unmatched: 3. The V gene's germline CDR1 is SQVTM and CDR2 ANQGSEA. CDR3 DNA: TGCAGCGTTGGGGGGACAGGGGCGAACACTGAAGCTTTCTTT. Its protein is CSVGGTGANTEAFF.

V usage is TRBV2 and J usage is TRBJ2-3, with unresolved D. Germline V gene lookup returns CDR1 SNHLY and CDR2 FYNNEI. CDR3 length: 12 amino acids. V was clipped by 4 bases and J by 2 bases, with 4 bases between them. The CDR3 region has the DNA TGTGCCAGCAGTGCCTACACAGATACGCAGTATTTT. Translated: CASSAYTDTQYF.

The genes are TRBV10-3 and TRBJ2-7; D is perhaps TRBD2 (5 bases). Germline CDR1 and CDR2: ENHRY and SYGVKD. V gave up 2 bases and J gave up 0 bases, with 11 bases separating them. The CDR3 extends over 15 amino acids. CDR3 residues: CAISETAGGSYEQYF. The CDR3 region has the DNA TGTGCCATCAGTGAGACGGCGGGTGGCTCCTACGAGCAGTACTTC.

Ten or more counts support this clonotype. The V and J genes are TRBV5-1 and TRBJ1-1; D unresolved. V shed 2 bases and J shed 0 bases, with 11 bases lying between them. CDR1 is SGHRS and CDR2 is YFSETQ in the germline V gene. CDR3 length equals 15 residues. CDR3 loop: CASSLETSMNTEAFF. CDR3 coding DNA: TGCGCCAGCAGCTTAGAAACAAGCATGAACACTGAAGCTTTCTTT. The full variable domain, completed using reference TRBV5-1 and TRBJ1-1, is KAGVTQTPRYLIKTRGQQVTLSCSPISGHRSVSWYQQTPGQGLQFLFEYFSETQRNKGNFPGRFSGRQFSNSRSEMNVSTLELGDSALYLCASSLETSMNTEAFFGQGTRLTVV.

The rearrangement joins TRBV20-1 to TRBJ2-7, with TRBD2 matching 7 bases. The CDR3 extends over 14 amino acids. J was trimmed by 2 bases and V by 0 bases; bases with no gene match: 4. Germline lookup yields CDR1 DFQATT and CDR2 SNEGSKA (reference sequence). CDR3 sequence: CSARDGAGAYEQYF. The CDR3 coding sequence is TGCAGTGCTAGAGATGGGGCGGGAGCCTACGAGCAGTACTTC.

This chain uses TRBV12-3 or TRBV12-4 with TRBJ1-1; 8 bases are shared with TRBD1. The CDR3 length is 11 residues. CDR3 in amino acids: CGQGAGAEAFF. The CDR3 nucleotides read TGTGGGCAGGGGGCAGGGGCTGAAGCTTTCTTT.

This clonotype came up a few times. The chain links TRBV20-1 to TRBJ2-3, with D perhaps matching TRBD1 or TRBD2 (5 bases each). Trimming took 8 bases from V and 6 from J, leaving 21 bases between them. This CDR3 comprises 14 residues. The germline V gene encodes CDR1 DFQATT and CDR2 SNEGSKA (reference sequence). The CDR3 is CSTRDPIHPDTQYF. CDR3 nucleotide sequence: TGCAGTACCCGGGACCCTATTCATCCGGATACGCAGTATTTT.

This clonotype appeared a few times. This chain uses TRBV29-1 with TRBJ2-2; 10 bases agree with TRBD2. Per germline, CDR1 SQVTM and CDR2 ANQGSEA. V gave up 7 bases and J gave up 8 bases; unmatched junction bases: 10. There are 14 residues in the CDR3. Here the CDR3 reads CSGGSGLAAGELFF. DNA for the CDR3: TGCAGCGGCGGTTCCGGACTAGCGGCGGGGGAGCTGTTTTTT.

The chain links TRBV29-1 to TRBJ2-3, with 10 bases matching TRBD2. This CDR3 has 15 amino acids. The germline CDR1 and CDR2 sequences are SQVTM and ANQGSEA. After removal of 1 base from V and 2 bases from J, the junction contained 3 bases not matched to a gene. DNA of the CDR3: TGCAGCGTTGAAGGCCTAGCGGGGGACACAGATACGCAGTATTTT. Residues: CSVEGLAGDTDTQYF.

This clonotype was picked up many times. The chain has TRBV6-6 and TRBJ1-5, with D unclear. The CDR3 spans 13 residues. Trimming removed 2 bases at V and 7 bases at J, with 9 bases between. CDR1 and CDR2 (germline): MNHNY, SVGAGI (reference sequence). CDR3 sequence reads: CASSYEETQPQHF. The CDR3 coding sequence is TGTGCCAGCAGTTACGAGGAGACACAGCCCCAGCATTTT.

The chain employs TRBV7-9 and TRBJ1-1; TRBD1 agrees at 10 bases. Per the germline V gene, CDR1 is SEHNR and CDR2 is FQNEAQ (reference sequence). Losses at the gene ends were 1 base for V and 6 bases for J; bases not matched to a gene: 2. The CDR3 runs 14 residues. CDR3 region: CASSLGTGGPEAFF. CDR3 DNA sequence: TGTGCCAGCAGCTTAGGGACAGGGGGTCCTGAAGCTTTCTTT. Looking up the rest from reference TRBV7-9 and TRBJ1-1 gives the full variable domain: DTGVSQNPRHKITKRGQNVTFRCDPISEHNRLYWYRQTLGQGPEFLTYFQNEAQLEKSRLLSDRFSAERPKGSFSTLEIQRTEQGDSAMYLCASSLGTGGPEAFFGQGTRLTVV.

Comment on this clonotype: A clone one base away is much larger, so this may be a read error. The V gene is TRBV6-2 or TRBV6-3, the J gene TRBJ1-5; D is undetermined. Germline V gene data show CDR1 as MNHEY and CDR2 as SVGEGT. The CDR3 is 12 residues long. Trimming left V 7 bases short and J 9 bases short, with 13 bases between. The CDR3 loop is CASTRRDRPQHF. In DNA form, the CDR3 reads TGTGCCAGCACCCGACGGGATCGGCCCCAGCATTTT.

CDR3 loop: CSVEITPNYGYTF. CDR3 bases: TGCAGCGTTGAGATAACGCCTAACTATGGCTACACCTTC. The V and J genes are TRBV29-1 and TRBJ1-2; D gene uncertain. The CDR3 covers 13 residues. Germline loops: CDR1 SQVTM, CDR2 ANQGSEA. Trimming left V 3 bases short and J 0 bases short, with 8 bases between. The full variable domain, completed using reference TRBV29-1 and TRBJ1-2, is SAVISQKPSRDICQRGTSLTIQCQVDSQVTMMFWYRQQPGQSLTLIATANQGSEATYESGFVIDKFPISRPNLTFSTLTVSNMSPEDSSIYLCSVEITPNYGYTFGSGTRLTVV.

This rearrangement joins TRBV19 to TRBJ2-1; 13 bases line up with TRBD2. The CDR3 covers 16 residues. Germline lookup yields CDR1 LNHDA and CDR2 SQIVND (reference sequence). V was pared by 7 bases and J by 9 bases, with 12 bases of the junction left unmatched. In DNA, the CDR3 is TGTGCCAGTACCACACAACCGGGACTAGCGGGACTTGAGCAGTTCTTC. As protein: CASTTQPGLAGLEQFF.

The CDR3, as DNA: TGTGCCAGCAGCTACGGGGGGGCCACCTACAATGAGCAGTTCTTC. It yields the protein CASSYGGATYNEQFF. The rearrangement links TRBV6-6 to TRBJ2-1; TRBD2 matches at 8 bases. Germline V gives CDR1 MNHNY, CDR2 SVGAGI (reference sequence). V shed 6 bases, J shed 2 bases, and the junction held 6 bases outside the gene matches. CDR3 length: 15 amino acids.

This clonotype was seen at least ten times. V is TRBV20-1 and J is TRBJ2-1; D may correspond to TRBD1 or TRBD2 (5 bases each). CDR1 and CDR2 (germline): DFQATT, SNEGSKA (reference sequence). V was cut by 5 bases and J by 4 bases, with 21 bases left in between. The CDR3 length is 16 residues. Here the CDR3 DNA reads TGCAGTGCTGTGGAACCGGGACGGAGGCTTTACAATGAGCAGTTCTTC. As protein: CSAVEPGRRLYNEQFF.

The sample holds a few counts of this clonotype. This chain's CDR3 is CASSPRDRINSPLHF. CDR3 bases: TGTGCCAGCAGCCCACGGGACAGGATTAATTCACCCCTCCACTTT. This chain links TRBV6-6 with TRBJ1-6; 8 positions agree with TRBD1. The J segment lost 6 bases and the V segment lost 6 bases, leaving 7 bases of the junction unmatched. The CDR3 has 15 amino acids. Looked up from germline, CDR1 is MNHNY and CDR2 is SVGAGI (reference sequence).

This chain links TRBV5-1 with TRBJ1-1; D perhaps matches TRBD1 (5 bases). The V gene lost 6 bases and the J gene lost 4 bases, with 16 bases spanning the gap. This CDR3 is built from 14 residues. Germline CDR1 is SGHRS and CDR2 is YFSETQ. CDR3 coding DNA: TGCGCCAGCACCCTCTCAGCGGGGGGCACTGAAGCTTTCTTT. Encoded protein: CASTLSAGGTEAFF. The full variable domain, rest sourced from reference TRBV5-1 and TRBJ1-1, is KAGVTQTPRYLIKTRGQQVTLSCSPISGHRSVSWYQQTPGQGLQFLFEYFSETQRNKGNFPGRFSGRQFSNSRSEMNVSTLELGDSALYLCASTLSAGGTEAFFGQGTRLTVV.

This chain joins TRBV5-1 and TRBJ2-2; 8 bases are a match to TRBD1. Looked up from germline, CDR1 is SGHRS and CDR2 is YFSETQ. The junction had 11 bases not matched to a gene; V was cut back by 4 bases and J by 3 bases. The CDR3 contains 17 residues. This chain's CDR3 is CASSLDRVNSDTGELFF. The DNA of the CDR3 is TGCGCCAGCAGCCTGGACAGGGTAAATTCGGACACCGGGGAGCTGTTTTTT.

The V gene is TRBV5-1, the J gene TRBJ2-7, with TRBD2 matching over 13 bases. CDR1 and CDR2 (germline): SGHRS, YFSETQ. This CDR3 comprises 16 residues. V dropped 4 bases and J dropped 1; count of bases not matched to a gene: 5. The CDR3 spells CASSGTSGTVSYEQYF. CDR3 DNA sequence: TGCGCCAGCAGCGGGACTAGCGGGACCGTATCCTACGAGCAGTACTTC.